The 7 T cell receptor beta chains given below trace back to one sample, sequenced in a study of blood T cells in healthy people across ages. Using a J-beta primer mix together with a sample-barcoded 5' primer, a second PCR was run for roughly 6 to 11 cycles. TCRdb recomputed calls from the 5' RACE reads with MiXCR, one row per CDR3 protein. The sample lists 1.5 million to 2 million distinct CDR3 sequences, 28% occurring once. The sequenced material came from blood. Every receptor here comes from a woman in her twenties or thirties in good health.

Points on this clonotype: At one of its ends the junction is not consistent with the germline gene, which may arise from a read error. The rearrangement uses TRBV6-5 and TRBJ2-7; D possibly corresponds to TRBD2 (6 bases). CDR3 length: 16 residues. Germline lookup yields CDR1 MNHEY and CDR2 SVGAGI. The CDR3 loop reads CASSLGGGLSSYEQYF. The CDR3 DNA is TGTGCCAGCAGTTTGGGAGGAGGACTTTCATCCTATGAGCAGTACTTC.

This clonotype was seen more than once but under ten times. V gene TRBV25-1 combines with J gene TRBJ2-1; D tentatively fits TRBD1 or TRBD2 (5 bases each). V was cut by 2 bases and J by 0 bases, with 8 bases left in between. Germline CDR1 is MGHDK and CDR2 is SYGVNS. The CDR3 loop spans 15 amino acids. CDR3 in amino acids: CASSEPGSSYNEQFF. The CDR3, as DNA: TGTGCCAGCAGTGAACCAGGGAGCTCCTACAATGAGCAGTTCTTC.

Turning to this clonotype: A much bigger clone sits one base away, suggesting this may be a read error. This sequence joins TRBV12-3 or TRBV12-4 and TRBJ2-7; D may match TRBD1 or TRBD2 (5 bases each). The V and J ends lost 7 bases and 7 bases respectively, with 17 bases between them. The CDR3 length is 13 residues. The chain's CDR3 is CASTPGQINEQYF. The CDR3 nucleotides read TGTGCCAGCACCCCGGGGCAGATTAATGAGCAGTACTTC.

This clonotype was recorded at least ten times. The V call is TRBV12-3 or TRBV12-4, the J call TRBJ2-5; 7 nucleotides align to TRBD1. V lost 2 bases to trimming and J lost 2 bases; unmatched junction nucleotides: 2. CDR3 length: 14 residues. The CDR3 DNA follows: TGTGCCAGCAGTTTATGGGACAGACAAGAGACCCAGTACTTC. This translates into CASSLWDRQETQYF.

The V call is TRBV6-2 or TRBV6-3, the J call TRBJ2-1, with D maybe TRBD1 (5 bases). The germline V gene encodes CDR1 MNHEY and CDR2 SVGEGT. Trimming shortened V by 5 bases and J by 8 bases, and 19 bases separated the two germline ends. The CDR3 has 15 residues. CDR3 protein: CASSLVTRTHHEQFF. The CDR3 DNA reads as TGTGCCAGCAGTCTCGTTACTCGGACACACCATGAGCAGTTCTTC.

V usage is TRBV7-2 and J usage is TRBJ1-5; TRBD1 is a possible D gene (6 bases). Germline V gives CDR1 SGHTA, CDR2 FQGNSA. CDR3 length equals 14 residues. V gave up 3 bases and J gave up 8 bases, with 14 bases separating them. This chain's CDR3 is CASSLDSSFEPQHF. The DNA for the CDR3 is TGTGCCAGCAGCTTGGACAGCTCTTTTGAGCCCCAGCATTTT.

With respect to this clonotype: A much larger clone sits a single nucleotide away, making a read error possible. The CDR3 nucleotides read TGCAGTGCTAGTCAGCTTAGGGGTGGACAGGGTGAGCAGTACTTC. The encoded protein is CSASQLRGGQGEQYF. V and J are TRBV20-1 and TRBJ2-5, with 8 bases matching TRBD1. This CDR3 region has 15 residues. The trim removed 3 bases at V and 11 bases at J, leaving 17 bases unmatched. CDR1 DFQATT and CDR2 SNEGSKA come from the germline V gene (reference sequence).